Listed here are 8 T cell receptor beta chains from one sample, sequenced in a study of PD-1 blockade in classical Hodgkin lymphoma. This table comes from immunoSEQ multiplex PCR, and its TCRdb copy is limited to in-frame clones, with some not included. The sample has about 21,000 clones, 71% seen once; the top ten hold approximately 15%. All the patients suffered relapse after autologous stem cell transplantation, and brentuximab vedotin exposure differed. Here the sequenced sample was peripheral blood mononuclear cells (PBMCs), taken at baseline. All receptors come from a human donor with classical Hodgkin lymphoma.

The CDR3, as DNA: TGTGCCAGCAGCGAATGGGCAGGGGCAACCTACAATGAGCAGTTCTTC. Protein sequence: CASSEWAGATYNEQFF. The chain links TRBV4-2 to TRBJ2-1; maybe TRBD1 (6 bases). Germline V gene data show CDR1 as LGHNA and CDR2 as YNFKEQ. The CDR3 consists of 16 residues. Trimming took off 5 bases at V and 2 bases at J, with 16 bases between the two ends.

This clone has only a few counts. This chain joins TRBV7-2 and TRBJ2-1; TRBD2 aligns across 13 bases. Trimming took 5 bases from V and 4 from J; bases not matched to a gene: 2. The CDR3 runs 15 residues. Germline CDR1 and CDR2: SGHTA and FQGNSA. The DNA of the CDR3 is TGTGCCAGCAGCCCGGGACTAGCGGGGTACAATGAGCAGTTCTTC. This translates into CASSPGLAGYNEQFF. Full variable domain (rest looked up from reference TRBV7-2 and TRBJ2-1): GAGVSQSPSNKVTEKGKDVELRCDPISGHTALYWYRQSLGQGLEFLIYFQGNSAPDKSGLPSDRFSAERTGGSVSTLTIQRTQQEDSAVYLCASSPGLAGYNEQFFGPGTRLTVL.

The CDR3 nucleotides are TGTGCCAGCAGCCCTCGGGGTGCAGGCCGAGGTATCCACGAGCAGTACTTC. This translates into CASSPRGAGRGIHEQYF. The chain joins TRBV5-4 to TRBJ2-7; the D gene is possibly TRBD2 (5 bases). CDR1 is SGHNT, CDR2 YYREEE, per germline (reference sequence). V lost 4 bases, J lost 5 bases, and 25 bases lay in between. There are 17 residues in the CDR3.

Within the sample, this clone is medium-sized (0.01 to 0.1%). The chain joins TRBV5-1 to TRBJ1-4; D is unclear. Germline CDR1 SGHRS, CDR2 YFSETQ. Trimming took off 3 bases at V and 8 bases at J, with 11 bases between the two ends. The CDR3 has 13 residues. In DNA form, the CDR3 reads TGCGCCAGCAGCTCCCTCGGAGGCGAAAAACTGTTTTTT. Its protein product is CASSSLGGEKLFF.

The chain has TRBV28 and TRBJ2-1; 7 bases align to TRBD1. Unmatched junction bases numbered 7, after V lost 3 bases and J lost 8 bases. The germline V gene encodes CDR1 MDHEN and CDR2 SYDVKM. The CDR3 is 14 amino acids. In nucleotides, the CDR3 is TGTGCCAGCAGTTTGGGACAGCCACGCGATGAGCAGTTCTTC. Its protein is CASSLGQPRDEQFF.

This rearrangement joins TRBV7-7 to TRBJ2-1; D remains ambiguous. Trimming shortened V by 1 base and J by 7 bases, and 11 bases separated the two germline ends. Germline CDR1 and CDR2: SSHAT and FNYEAQ (reference sequence). The CDR3 covers 14 residues. The CDR3 is CASSLGEIGNEQFF. The DNA of the CDR3 is TGTGCCAGCAGCTTAGGGGAAATAGGAAATGAGCAGTTCTTC. Looking up the rest from reference TRBV7-7 and TRBJ2-1 gives the full variable domain: GAGVSQSPRYKVTKRGQDVTLRCDPISSHATLYWYQQALGQGPEFLTYFNYEAQPDKSGLPSDRFSAERPEGSISTLTIQRTEQRDSAMYRCASSLGEIGNEQFFGPGTRLTVL.

The rearrangement links TRBV19 to TRBJ2-1, with TRBD2 identical over 10 bases. The CDR3 sequence is 16 residues long. Trimming removed 7 bases from V and 7 bases from J; junction bases left unmatched: 13. Germline lookup yields CDR1 LNHDA and CDR2 SQIVND (reference sequence). The CDR3 reads CASKHSRASGSNEQFF. CDR3 in DNA: TGTGCCAGTAAGCATTCGAGGGCTAGCGGGAGTAATGAGCAGTTCTTC.

In DNA form, the CDR3 reads TGTGCCAGCAGCTTGGACGTCTCCGCGGGGATCACCATATATTTT. It codes for CASSLDVSAGITIYF. V is TRBV7-2 and J is TRBJ1-3; no definite D call. The V end lost 3 bases, the J end lost 9 bases, and 18 bases lay between the germline ends. From germline, CDR1 is SGHTA and CDR2 FQGNSA. CDR3 size: 15 residues.